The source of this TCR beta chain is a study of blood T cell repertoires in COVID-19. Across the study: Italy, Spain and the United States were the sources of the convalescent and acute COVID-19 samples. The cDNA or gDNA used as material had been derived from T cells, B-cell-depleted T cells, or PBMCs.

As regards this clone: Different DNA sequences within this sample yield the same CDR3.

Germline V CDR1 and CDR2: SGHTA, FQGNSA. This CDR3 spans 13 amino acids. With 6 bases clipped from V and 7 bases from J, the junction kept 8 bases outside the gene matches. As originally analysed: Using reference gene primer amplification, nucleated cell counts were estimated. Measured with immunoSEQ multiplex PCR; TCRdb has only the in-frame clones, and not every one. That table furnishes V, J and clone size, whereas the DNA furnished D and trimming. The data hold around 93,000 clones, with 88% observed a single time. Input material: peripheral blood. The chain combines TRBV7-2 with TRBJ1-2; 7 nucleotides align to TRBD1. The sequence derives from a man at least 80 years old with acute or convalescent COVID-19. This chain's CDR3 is CASSSQGGSGYTF. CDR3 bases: TGTGCCAGCAGTAGCCAGGGGGGCTCTGGCTACACCTTC.